The rows below give T cell receptor beta chains drawn from one sample of a study of human T cells and chemical hapten exposure. TCRdb re-called the RACE reads with MiXCR, one entry per CDR3 protein. The repertoire holds approximately 100,000 distinct CDR3 sequences, with roughly a tenth as singletons. Source: whole blood, taken in connection with sensitization to the hapten diphenylcyclopropenone (DPC). All receptors come from a woman between 40 and 50 years old with alopecia areata. Some clones in this sample may be carry-over from other donors' samples. Both conserved end residues are part of each CDR3. A D gene is named only where the DNA matches it firmly. Only part of the rows carry a size: once, few, many, or a class if the clone is expanded.

J	D	V	size	DNA	CDR3
TRBJ1-2	TRBD1	TRBV2	many	TGTGCCAGCAGTGAAGCCCGGACAGGGCCGGCGATCTATGGCTACACCTTC	CASSEARTGPAIYGYTF
TRBJ2-1	-	TRBV19	few	TGTGCCAGTAGTATAGGGGCAGGGAACTACAATGAGCAGTTCTTC	CASSIGAGNYNEQFF
TRBJ2-5	TRBD2	TRBV5-4	few	TGTGCCAGCAGCTTCGCGCCTAGCGGTGGTCAAGAGACCCAGTACTTC	CASSFAPSGGQETQYF
TRBJ2-2	TRBD2	TRBV20-1	many	TGCAGTGCTGTTAGCGGGGGGCAGACCGGGGAGCTGTTTTTT	CSAVSGGQTGELFF
TRBJ2-5	TRBD2	TRBV7-6	many	TGTGCCAGCAGCTTGGGCGGGGGGCGCCCCGGGGAGACCCAGTACTTC	CASSLGGGRPGETQYF
TRBJ2-5	-	TRBV12-3/TRBV12-4	many	TGTGCCAGCAACCAGAGAGGGGGAGGAGAGACCCAGTACTTC	CASNQRGGGETQYF
TRBJ1-2	-	TRBV7-2	-	TGTGCCAGCAGCTTGAGCGACGTAAACTATGGCTACACCTTC	CASSLSDVNYGYTF
TRBJ2-3	-	TRBV9	-	TGTGCCAGCAGCGTAGTCGGAGGCCTAGAAGGAAACACAGATACGCAGTATTTT	CASSVVGGLEGNTDTQYF
TRBJ1-1	TRBD1	TRBV6-1	many	TGTGCCAGCACCCAGGACAGGCGCGATATGAACACTGAAGCTTTCTTT	CASTQDRRDMNTEAFF
TRBJ1-1	-	TRBV5-1	many	TGCGCCAGCACACGGGACAACACTGAAGCTTTCTTT	CASTRDNTEAFF
TRBJ2-7	-	TRBV11-2	many	TGTGCCAGCAGCTTGGGGGACCGTCGCGAGCAGTACTTC	CASSLGDRREQYF
TRBJ1-5	-	TRBV18	few	TGTGCCAGCTCACCTTTACGCAATCAGCCCCAGCATTTT	CASSPLRNQPQHF
TRBJ1-2	-	TRBV20-1	-	TGCAGTGCTAGTGTAGGGTATGGCTACACCTTC	CSASVGYGYTF
TRBJ1-1	-	TRBV6-2/TRBV6-3	-	TGTGCCAGCAAACAAGTCATCTGGGGCACTGAAGCTTTCTTT	CASKQVIWGTEAFF
TRBJ2-1	-	TRBV7-9	few	TGTGCCAGCAGCCTCAGCCATGAGCAGTTCTTC	CASSLSHEQFF
TRBJ2-7	TRBD1	TRBV7-2	-	TGTGCCAGCAGCTTAGCGTTGACAGGGATTTTGTCCCCCTACGAGCAGTACTTC	CASSLALTGILSPYEQYF
TRBJ2-5	TRBD1	TRBV6-2/TRBV6-3	medium-sized	TGTGCCAGCAGTTCCGGGACAGGGGGAGGAGAGACCCAGTACTTC	CASSSGTGGGETQYF
TRBJ2-2	TRBD1	TRBV7-7	-	TGTGCCAGCAGCGCGTACGGACAGGGGGCAGGGGCCGGGGAGCTGTTTTTT	CASSAYGQGAGAGELFF
TRBJ2-1	TRBD2	TRBV5-4	many	TGTGCCAGCAGCCGAGTCGGGGGGGCAGACAATGAGCAGTTCTTC	CASSRVGGADNEQFF
TRBJ1-1	TRBD1	TRBV19	many	TGTGCCAGTAGTATAGAGGACAGGATAAGCGCTGAAGCTTTCTTT	CASSIEDRISAEAFF
TRBJ2-4	TRBD2	TRBV4-2	many	TGTGCCAGCAGCCAAGATGGGTTAGCGGGGGGGCTAGCCAAAAACATTCAGTACTTC	CASSQDGLAGGLAKNIQYF
TRBJ1-6	-	TRBV7-8	many	TGTGCCAGCAGCTTAGCGATGAGCGGCGATAATTCACCCCTCCACTTT	CASSLAMSGDNSPLHF
TRBJ2-5	TRBD1	TRBV7-7	many	TGTGCTAGCAGCTTTGGGACAGGCCAAGAGACCCAGTACTTC	CASSFGTGQETQYF
TRBJ2-5	-	TRBV20-1	many	TGCAGTGCTAGAGATCAAGAGACCCAGTACTTC	CSARDQETQYF
TRBJ2-4	TRBD1	TRBV23-1	many	TGCGCCAGCACTACCACGGGACAGTCAAACATTCAGTACTTC	CASTTTGQSNIQYF
TRBJ1-2	-	TRBV7-6	many	TGTGCCAGCAGCCCCAGTTCCGCCTATGGCTACACCTTC	CASSPSSAYGYTF
TRBJ2-7	-	TRBV4-1	few	TGCGCCAGCAGCCAAGGAGAGGGATGGTCCTACGAGCAGTACTTC	CASSQGEGWSYEQYF
TRBJ2-1	-	TRBV7-8	-	TGTGCCAGCAGCTTAGTTGTTACTTGGGGTGAGCAGTTCTTC	CASSLVVTWGEQFF
TRBJ2-3	TRBD2	TRBV5-1	-	TGCGCCAGCAGCCCCGGGGGGACCACAGATACGCAGTATTTT	CASSPGGTTDTQYF
TRBJ2-5	TRBD1	TRBV5-4	-	TGTGCCAGCAGCATTGGACAGGTGGAGACCCAGTACTTC	CASSIGQVETQYF
TRBJ2-5	TRBD2	TRBV2	-	TGTGCCAGCAGCTTCGACCTAAAGGGACTAGCGGGCCCGTACCAAGAGACCCAGTACTTC	CASSFDLKGLAGPYQETQYF
TRBJ1-1	TRBD1	TRBV6-1	few	TGTGCCAGCAGTAAGACAGGGGCGAATAAGAACACTGAAGCTTTCTTT	CASSKTGANKNTEAFF
TRBJ1-1	-	TRBV18	-	TGTGCCAGCTCACCTAGTCTGGTTGGGGTGAACACTGAAGCTTTCTTT	CASSPSLVGVNTEAFF
TRBJ1-1	-	TRBV7-9	-	TGTGCCAGCAGCTCGGGGCAGTACTCCGTCACTGAAGCTTTCTTT	CASSSGQYSVTEAFF
TRBJ2-1	TRBD1	TRBV4-3	few	TGCGCCAGCAGCCAAGTTGGGACAGACAACAATGAGCAGTTCTTC	CASSQVGTDNNEQFF
TRBJ2-3	-	TRBV7-2	many	TGTGCCAGCAGCTCTCGGACTTCTAGCACAGATACGCAGTATTTT	CASSSRTSSTDTQYF
TRBJ2-7	TRBD1	TRBV5-1	many	TGCGCCAGCAGCTCCCCGGGACAGGGCCACGAGCAGTACTTC	CASSSPGQGHEQYF
TRBJ2-3	-	TRBV7-9	-	TGTGCCAGCAGCTTAATAGGACCCGGCACAGATACGCAGTATTTT	CASSLIGPGTDTQYF
TRBJ1-1	-	TRBV6-5	-	TGTGCCAGCAGTTACTCGAGAAGAGACACTGAAGCTTTCTTT	CASSYSRRDTEAFF
TRBJ1-5	-	TRBV6-2/TRBV6-3	many	TGTGCCAGCAGGCAGGGCTATCAGCCCCAGCATTTT	CASRQGYQPQHF
TRBJ2-7	TRBD2	TRBV10-3	many	TGTGCCATCAGCTCAGTTCGAACTAGCGGGGAACACTACGAGCAGTACTTC	CAISSVRTSGEHYEQYF
TRBJ1-1	-	TRBV28	-	TGTGACAGCAAGGCAGCGAACAGGGTTAACACTGAAGCTTTCTTT	CDSKAANRVNTEAFF
TRBJ2-2	-	TRBV6-2/TRBV6-3	-	TGTGCCAGCAGTTACCGACCTGGATGGGACACCGGGGAGCTGTTTTTT	CASSYRPGWDTGELFF
TRBJ1-2	-	TRBV12-3/TRBV12-4	many	TGTGCCAGCAGTTTGGGGGCCGCTAGCTATGGCTACACCTTC	CASSLGAASYGYTF
TRBJ1-5	-	TRBV27	many	TGTGCCAGCAGCCCCACCGACATAATCAATCAGCCCCAGCATTTT	CASSPTDIINQPQHF
TRBJ2-1	TRBD2	TRBV7-9	-	TGTGCCAGCAGCTTCCGAACTAGCGGGCACTACCGATTC	CASSFRTSGHYRF